This T cell receptor beta chain was captured by sequencing in a study of blood T cell repertoires in COVID-19. The Seattle patients, enrolled during active infection, were followed longitudinally. The germline V gene has CDR1 SNHLY and CDR2 FYNNEI. CDR3 length: 12 residues. V was cut by 4 bases and J by 1 base, with 5 bases left in between. Generated by immunoSEQ multiplex PCR, the TCRdb table keeps only in-frame clones and is missing some. The table lists some 200,000 clones, approximately 87% of them singletons. The chain combines TRBV2 with TRBJ2-7; possible D gene TRBD2, 5 bases. Sequencing used peripheral blood. The sequence derives from a woman between 65 and 79 years old with COVID-19, enrolled during active disease. Here the CDR3 DNA reads TGTGCCAGCAGTGGGGAGTCCTACGAGCAGTACTTC. Amino acids: CASSGESYEQYF.